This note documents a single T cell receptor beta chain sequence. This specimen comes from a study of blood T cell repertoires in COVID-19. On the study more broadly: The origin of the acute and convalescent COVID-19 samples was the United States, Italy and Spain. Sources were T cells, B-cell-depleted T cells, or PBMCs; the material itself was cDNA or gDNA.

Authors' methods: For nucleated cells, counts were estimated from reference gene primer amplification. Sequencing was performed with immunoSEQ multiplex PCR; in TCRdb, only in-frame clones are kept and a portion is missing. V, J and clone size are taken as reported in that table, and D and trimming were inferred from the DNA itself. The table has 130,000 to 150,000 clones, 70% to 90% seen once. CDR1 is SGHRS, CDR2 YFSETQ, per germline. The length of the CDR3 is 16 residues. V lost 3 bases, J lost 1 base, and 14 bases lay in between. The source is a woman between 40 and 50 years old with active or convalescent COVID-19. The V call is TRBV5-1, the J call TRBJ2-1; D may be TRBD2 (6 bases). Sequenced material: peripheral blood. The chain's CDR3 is CASSSTGTGSYNEQFF. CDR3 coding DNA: TGCGCCAGCAGCTCTACCGGGACTGGGTCCTACAATGAGCAGTTCTTC.